Listed below are T cell receptor beta chains from one sample, sequenced in a study of OX40 agonist ivuxolimab in advanced cancers. Repertoires were generated with immunoSEQ multiplex PCR, while TCRdb's copy carries only in-frame clones and drops some. The repertoire has some 97,000 clones, about 91% of them found once; the top ten carry about 0.49%. The sequenced sample was CD4+ or CD8+ T cells sorted from blood, obtained in a trial of the OX40 agonist ivuxolimab. The receptor set was obtained from an adult with an advanced solid tumor such as melanoma, head and neck, liver or kidney cancer. CDR3s include the opening cysteine and the closing phenylalanine or tryptophan. A D gene is named only where the DNA matches it firmly. Part of the rows lack a size; the others show once, few, many or a class for expanded clones.

-	TRBD2	TRBV27	TRBJ2-1	CASRQWGLAGASSYNEQFF	TGTGCCAGCAGACAATGGGGACTAGCGGGAGCCAGCTCCTACAATGAGCAGTTCTTC
-	-	TRBV19	TRBJ1-2	CASSRETATWNNYGYTF	TGTGCCAGTAGTAGAGAGACGGCAACCTGGAACAACTATGGCTACACCTTC
-	-	TRBV5-6	TRBJ2-3	CASTKWATDTQYF	TGTGCCAGCACGAAATGGGCGACAGATACGCAGTATTTT
-	TRBD1	TRBV11-3	TRBJ2-5	CASSLGQKETQYF	TGTGCCAGCAGCTTGGGACAGAAAGAGACCCAGTACTTC
-	TRBD2	TRBV7-9	TRBJ2-3	CASSLSGSRADTQYF	TGTGCCAGCAGCTTAAGCGGGAGTAGGGCAGATACGCAGTATTTT
-	TRBD1	TRBV6-4	TRBJ2-2	CASSGTGGRTGELFF	TGTGCCAGCAGTGGGACAGGGGGCCGCACCGGGGAGCTGTTTTTT
-	TRBD1	TRBV7-2	TRBJ1-5	CASSRQGVRGEPQHF	TGTGCCAGCAGCCGACAGGGGGTAAGAGGTGAGCCCCAGCATTTT
-	-	TRBV7-9	TRBJ2-1	CASSPDHNEQFF	TGTGCCAGCAGCCCGGACCATAATGAGCAGTTCTTC
-	-	TRBV19	TRBJ1-5	CASSIQSGQPQHF	TGTGCCAGTAGTATTCAGTCTGGTCAGCCCCAGCATTTT
-	TRBD1	TRBV5-1	TRBJ2-1	CASSLGTGGNYNEQFF	TGCGCCAGCAGCTTGGGGACAGGGGGCAACTACAATGAGCAGTTCTTC
-	TRBD1	TRBV5-1	TRBJ2-5	CASSTDRGYQETQYF	TGCGCCAGCAGCACGGACAGGGGGTACCAAGAGACCCAGTACTTC
-	-	TRBV7-2	TRBJ2-5	CASSSMVGSAQETQYF	TGTGCCAGCAGCTCTATGGTGGGATCCGCACAAGAGACCCAGTACTTC
-	-	TRBV2	TRBJ1-3	CASQGTISGNTIYF	TGTGCCAGCCAGGGGACTATCTCTGGAAACACCATATATTTT
-	-	TRBV19	TRBJ1-4	CASSITNEKLFF	TGTGCCAGTAGTATAACTAATGAAAAACTGTTTTTT
-	-	TRBV18	TRBJ2-1	CASSPTGIEEQFF	TGTGCCAGCTCACCTACAGGGATTGAGGAGCAGTTCTTC
few	-	TRBV28	TRBJ1-2	CASSLTANYGYTF	TGTGCCAGCAGCTTGACAGCAAACTATGGCTACACCTTC
-	TRBD2	TRBV28	TRBJ2-2	CASSRRLAGGLTGELFF	TGTGCCAGCAGTCGCCGACTAGCGGGAGGGCTTACCGGGGAGCTGTTTTTT
-	TRBD2	TRBV9	TRBJ2-1	CASSPGGDLYNEQFF	TGTGCCAGCAGCCCCGGGGGGGATCTATACAATGAGCAGTTCTTC
-	-	TRBV5-4	TRBJ2-6	CASSLGQGNSGANVLTF	TGTGCCAGCAGCTTGGGGCAGGGGAACTCTGGGGCCAACGTCCTGACTTTC
-	-	TRBV2	TRBJ2-3	CASWGRGDTQYF	TGTGCCAGCTGGGGGCGCGGAGATACGCAGTATTTT
-	-	TRBV7-9	TRBJ2-1	CASSLEGARNEQFF	TGTGCCAGCAGCTTAGAGGGAGCAAGGAATGAGCAGTTCTTC
-	TRBD2	TRBV2	TRBJ2-5	CASSQEGGTSGKETQYF	TGTGCCAGCAGTCAAGAGGGCGGGACTAGCGGGAAAGAGACCCAGTACTTC
-	-	TRBV5-6	TRBJ2-1	CASNILLIAVNNEQFF	TGTGCCAGCAACATCCTCTTGATAGCGGTTAACAATGAGCAGTTCTTC
once	TRBD2	TRBV5-1	TRBJ2-1	CASSTSGEQFF	TGCGCCAGCAGTACTAGCGGTGAGCAGTTCTTC
-	-	TRBV19	TRBJ2-3	CASKPVGEGVTDTQYF	TGTGCCAGCAAACCCGTGGGGGAAGGAGTCACAGATACGCAGTATTTT
-	TRBD1	TRBV9	TRBJ2-1	CASSVVSQGVGNEQFF	TGTGCCAGCAGCGTAGTGAGTCAGGGGGTGGGTAATGAGCAGTTCTTC
-	-	TRBV27	TRBJ2-1	CASSLVRGLAYNEQFF	TGTGCCAGCAGTTTAGTGCGGGGACTCGCCTACAATGAGCAGTTCTTC
-	TRBD2	TRBV6-5	TRBJ2-3	CASSYSRGGRTDTQYF	TGTGCCAGCAGTTACTCACGGGGGGGGCGCACAGATACGCAGTATTTT
-	-	TRBV5-4	TRBJ1-4	CASSLGRPATNEKLFF	TGTGCCAGCAGCTTGGGACGTCCTGCAACTAATGAAAAACTGTTTTTT
-	TRBD1	TRBV19	TRBJ2-2	CASSSGTGAWGELFF	TGTGCCAGTAGTTCCGGGACAGGGGCGTGGGGGGAGCTGTTTTTT
few	-	TRBV18	TRBJ1-5	CASSTGIGFQPQHF	TGTGCCAGCTCAACGGGTATAGGGTTTCAGCCCCAGCATTTT